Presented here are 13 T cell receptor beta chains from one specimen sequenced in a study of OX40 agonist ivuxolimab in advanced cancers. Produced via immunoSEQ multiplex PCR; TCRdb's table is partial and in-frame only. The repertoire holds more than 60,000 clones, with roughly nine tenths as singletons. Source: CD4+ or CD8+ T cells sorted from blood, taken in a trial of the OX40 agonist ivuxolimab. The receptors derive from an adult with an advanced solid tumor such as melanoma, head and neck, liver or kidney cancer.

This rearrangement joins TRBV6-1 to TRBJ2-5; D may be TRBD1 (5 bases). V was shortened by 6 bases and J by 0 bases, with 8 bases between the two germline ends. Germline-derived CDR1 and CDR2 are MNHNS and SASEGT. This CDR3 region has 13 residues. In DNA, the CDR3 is TGTGCCAGCAGCGGACAAAACCAAGAGACCCAGTACTTC. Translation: CASSGQNQETQYF.

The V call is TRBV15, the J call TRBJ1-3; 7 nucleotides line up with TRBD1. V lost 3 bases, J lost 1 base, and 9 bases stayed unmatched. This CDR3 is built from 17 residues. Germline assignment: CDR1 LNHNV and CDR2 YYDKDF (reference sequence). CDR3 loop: CATSSPGTVFSGNTIYF. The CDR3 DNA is TGTGCCACCAGCAGCCCCGGGACAGTATTTTCTGGAAACACCATATATTTT. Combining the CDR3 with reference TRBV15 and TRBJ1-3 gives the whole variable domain DAMVIQNPRYQVTQFGKPVTLSCSQTLNHNVMYWYQQKSSQAPKLLFHYYDKDFNNEADTPDNFQSRRPNTSFCFLDIRSPGLGDTAMYLCATSSPGTVFSGNTIYFGEGSWLTVV.

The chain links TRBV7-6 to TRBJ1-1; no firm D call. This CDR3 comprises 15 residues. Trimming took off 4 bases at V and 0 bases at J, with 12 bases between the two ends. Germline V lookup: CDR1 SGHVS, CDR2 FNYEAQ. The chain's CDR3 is CASSSGRVMNTEAFF. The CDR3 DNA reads TGTGCCAGCAGCTCTGGTCGGGTGATGAACACTGAAGCTTTCTTT.

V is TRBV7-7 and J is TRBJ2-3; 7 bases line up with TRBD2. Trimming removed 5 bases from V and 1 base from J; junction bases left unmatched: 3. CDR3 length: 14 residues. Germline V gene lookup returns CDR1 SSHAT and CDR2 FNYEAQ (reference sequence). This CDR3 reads CASSLRECTDTQYF. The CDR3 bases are TGTGCCAGCAGCCTGCGGGAGTGCACAGATACGCAGTATTTT.

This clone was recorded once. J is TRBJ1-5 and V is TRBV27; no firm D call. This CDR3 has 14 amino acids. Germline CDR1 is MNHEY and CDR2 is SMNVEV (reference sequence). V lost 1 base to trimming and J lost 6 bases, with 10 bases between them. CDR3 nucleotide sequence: TGTGCCAGCAGTTTATTGGGGTGGCGTCAGCCCCAGCATTTT. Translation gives CASSLLGWRQPQHF.

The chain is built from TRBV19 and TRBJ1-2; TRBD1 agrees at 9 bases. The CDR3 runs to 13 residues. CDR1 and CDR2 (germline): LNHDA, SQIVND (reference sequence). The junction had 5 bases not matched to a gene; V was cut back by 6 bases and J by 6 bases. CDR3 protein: CASSMGQGNGYTF. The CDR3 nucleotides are TGTGCCAGTAGCATGGGACAGGGAAATGGCTACACCTTC.

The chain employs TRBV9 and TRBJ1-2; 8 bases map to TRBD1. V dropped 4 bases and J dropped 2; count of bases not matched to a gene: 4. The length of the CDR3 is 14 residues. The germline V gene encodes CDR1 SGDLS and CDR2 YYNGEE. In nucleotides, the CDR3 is TGTGCCAGCAGCATCCGACAGGGGAACTATGGCTACACCTTC. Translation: CASSIRQGNYGYTF.

The CDR3 DNA is TGCAGCGTTGACAGGGGGTCCGACTATGGCTACACCTTC. Encoded protein: CSVDRGSDYGYTF. The chain carries TRBV29-1 and TRBJ1-2; 7 nucleotides match TRBD1. Per germline, CDR1 SQVTM and CDR2 ANQGSEA. Trimming took 3 bases from V and 3 from J; bases not matched to a gene: 4. The CDR3 runs to 13 residues.

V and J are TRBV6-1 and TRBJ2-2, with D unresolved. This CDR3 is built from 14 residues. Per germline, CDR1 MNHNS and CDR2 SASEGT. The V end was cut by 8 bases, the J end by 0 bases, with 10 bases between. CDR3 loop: CASETYANTGELFF. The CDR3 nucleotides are TGTGCCAGCGAGACGTACGCGAACACCGGGGAGCTGTTTTTT.

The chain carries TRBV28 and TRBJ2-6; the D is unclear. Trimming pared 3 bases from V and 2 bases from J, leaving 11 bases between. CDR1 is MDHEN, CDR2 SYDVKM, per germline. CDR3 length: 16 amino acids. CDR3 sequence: CASSFRAHTGANVLTF. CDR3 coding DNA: TGTGCCAGCAGTTTCCGGGCCCACACTGGGGCCAACGTCCTGACTTTC.

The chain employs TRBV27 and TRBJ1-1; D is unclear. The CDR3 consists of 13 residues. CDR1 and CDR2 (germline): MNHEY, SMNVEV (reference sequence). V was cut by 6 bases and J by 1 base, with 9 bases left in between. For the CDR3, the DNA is TGTGCCAGCAGCCCCCGGGGGAACACTGAAGCTTTCTTT. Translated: CASSPRGNTEAFF.

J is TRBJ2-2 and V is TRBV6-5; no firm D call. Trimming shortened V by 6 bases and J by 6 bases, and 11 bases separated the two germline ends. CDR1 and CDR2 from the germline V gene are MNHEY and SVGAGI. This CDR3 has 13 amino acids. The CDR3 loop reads CASSYGSPGELFF. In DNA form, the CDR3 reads TGTGCCAGCAGCTACGGTAGCCCCGGGGAGCTGTTTTTT.

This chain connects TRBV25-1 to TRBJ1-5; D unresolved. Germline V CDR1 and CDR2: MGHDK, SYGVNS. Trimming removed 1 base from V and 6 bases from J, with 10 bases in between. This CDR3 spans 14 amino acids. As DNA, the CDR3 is TGTGCCAGCAGTGAATTAGGAGGTACTCAGCCCCAGCATTTT. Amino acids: CASSELGGTQPQHF. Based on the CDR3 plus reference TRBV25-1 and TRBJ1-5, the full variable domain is EADIYQTPRYLVIGTGKKITLECSQTMGHDKMYWYQQDPGMELHLIHYSYGVNSTEKGDLSSESTVSRIRTEHFPLTLESARPSHTSQYLCASSELGGTQPQHFGDGTRLSIL.